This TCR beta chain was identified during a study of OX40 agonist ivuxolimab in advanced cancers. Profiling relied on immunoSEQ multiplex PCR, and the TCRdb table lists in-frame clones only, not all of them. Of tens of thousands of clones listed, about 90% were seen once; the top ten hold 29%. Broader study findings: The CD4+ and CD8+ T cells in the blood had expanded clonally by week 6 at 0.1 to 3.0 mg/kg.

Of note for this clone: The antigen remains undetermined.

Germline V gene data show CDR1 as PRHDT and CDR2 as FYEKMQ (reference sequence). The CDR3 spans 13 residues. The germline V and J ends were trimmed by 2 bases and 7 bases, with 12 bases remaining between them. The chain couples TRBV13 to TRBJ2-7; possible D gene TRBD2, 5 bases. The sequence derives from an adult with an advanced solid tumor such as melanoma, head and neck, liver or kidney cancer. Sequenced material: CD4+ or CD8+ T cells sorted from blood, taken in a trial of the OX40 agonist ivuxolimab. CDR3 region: CASSLRPREEQYF. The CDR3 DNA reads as TGTGCCAGCAGCTTACGACCACGGGAAGAGCAGTACTTC.